The 9 T cell receptor beta chains in this list originate from one sample, sequenced in a study of STAT5B mutations in CD4+ large granular lymphocyte leukemia (dated 2022 in TCRdb). Receptor libraries were prepared by the immunoSEQ multiplex PCR assay. Not all clones reach the TCRdb copy of this immuneACCESS table, which keeps in-frame sequences only. Checked studies attribute under half of the gap to unresolved V genes and leave the rest unexplained. For this sample there are approximately 20,000 clones; 65% to 85% appear just once. Of the sample, approximately 13% falls within the top ten clones. The sample taken for sequencing was CD4+ T cells from blood buffy coats. All receptors derive from a human donor in good health.

The rearrangement joins TRBV5-6 to TRBJ1-4, with D possibly being TRBD1 (6 bases). The CDR3 is 15 amino acids. V was shortened by 4 bases and J by 6 bases, with 16 bases between the two germline ends. CDR1 and CDR2 from the germline V gene are SGHDT and YYEEEE. CDR3 in amino acids: CASSPAGRGHEKLFF. CDR3 sequence (DNA): TGTGCCAGCAGCCCGGCGGGCAGGGGACATGAAAAACTGTTTTTT.

The V call is TRBV29-1, the J call TRBJ2-3; either TRBD1 or TRBD2 may supply D (5 bases each). Germline V gene sequence: CDR1 SQVTM, CDR2 ANQGSEA. The CDR3 extends over 13 amino acids. V dropped 3 bases and J dropped 3 bases, with 10 bases sitting between them. The CDR3 is CSVDWGSTDTQYF. The CDR3, as DNA: TGCAGCGTTGATTGGGGGTCTACAGATACGCAGTATTTT.

This chain uses TRBV7-9 with TRBJ1-1; 7 nucleotides agree with TRBD1. J was trimmed by 5 bases and V by 5 bases; bases with no gene match: 11. CDR1 SEHNR and CDR2 FQNEAQ come from the germline V gene (reference sequence). This CDR3 comprises 15 residues. The CDR3 region is CASSPKGGGRTEAFF. CDR3 nucleotides: TGTGCCAGCAGCCCTAAGGGAGGGGGCCGGACTGAAGCTTTCTTT.

V is TRBV6-5 and J is TRBJ2-3; 10 bases fit TRBD1. Losses at the gene ends were 6 bases for V and 8 bases for J; bases not matched to a gene: 11. Germline V lookup: CDR1 MNHEY, CDR2 SVGAGI. The CDR3 totals 15 residues. The CDR3 coding sequence is TGTGCCAGCAGGGTGACAGGGGGCGCTCGGGGTACGCAGTATTTT. Encoded protein: CASRVTGGARGTQYF.

V usage is TRBV6-1 and J usage is TRBJ1-2; 8 bases are shared with TRBD1. This CDR3 comprises 15 residues. V shed 4 bases, J shed 0 bases, and the junction held 4 bases outside the gene matches. Per the germline V gene, CDR1 is MNHNS and CDR2 is SASEGT. Here the CDR3 reads CASSGRGPTNYGYTF. The CDR3 nucleotides are TGTGCCAGCAGTGGCAGGGGGCCCACTAACTATGGCTACACCTTC.

Comments on this clone: The junction does not match germline at one end; this may be a read error. The chain links TRBV5-4 to TRBJ2-2; 9 positions agree with TRBD2. Germline CDR1 SGHNT, CDR2 YYREEE (reference sequence). The CDR3 length is 16 residues. The CDR3 region has the DNA TGTGCCAGCAGCTTGGGGGCGGGAGGGAACGCCGGGGAGCTGTTTTTT. Translating gives CASSLGAGGNAGELFF.

The chain carries TRBV6-5 and TRBJ1-1; possible D gene TRBD1, 5 bases. The CDR3 loop spans 15 amino acids. Trimming took off 2 bases at V and 0 bases at J, with 10 bases between the two ends. Germline CDR1 reads MNHEY; CDR2 reads SVGAGI. For the CDR3, the DNA is TGTGCCAGCAGTTACGATTGGGACCTGAACACTGAAGCTTTCTTT. Translating gives CASSYDWDLNTEAFF.

The chain employs TRBV9 and TRBJ2-5; 7 bases align to TRBD2. Germline values: CDR1 SGDLS, CDR2 YYNGEE. The CDR3 is 15 residues long. V gave up 7 bases and J gave up 4 bases; unmatched junction bases: 13. CDR3 sequence reads: CASGLDGASGETQYF. Written as DNA, the CDR3 is TGTGCCAGCGGCTTGGACGGGGCTAGCGGAGAGACCCAGTACTTC.

Only one count was recorded for this clone. The rearrangement joins TRBV11-1 to TRBJ2-4; tentative D call: TRBD1 (6 bases). V shed 3 bases and J shed 7 bases, with 7 bases lying between them. This CDR3 is built from 12 residues. Per the germline V gene, CDR1 is SGHAT and CDR2 is FQDESV (reference sequence). In nucleotides, the CDR3 is TGTGCCAGCAGCTTGGGGGCGAACATTCAGTACTTC. Its protein product is CASSLGANIQYF. Combining the CDR3 with reference TRBV11-1 and TRBJ2-4 gives the whole variable domain EAEVAQSPRYKITEKSQAVAFWCDPISGHATLYWYRQILGQGPELLVQFQDESVVDDSQLPKDRFSAERLKGVDSTLKIQPAELGDSAMYLCASSLGANIQYFGAGTRLSVL.